This TCR beta chain was captured in a study of blood T cell repertoires in COVID-19. Patients of the Seattle cohort, enrolled during active infection, were followed longitudinally. Sequencing used immunoSEQ multiplex PCR; TCRdb keeps in-frame clones, though not all of them. The data show 310,000 or so clones, about 91% seen once. This CDR3 region has 13 residues. V lost 6 bases and J lost 4, with 11 bases in between. This TCR was recovered from a man under 40 with COVID-19, enrolled during active disease. The sequenced sample was peripheral blood. This sequence joins TRBV12-3 or TRBV12-4 and TRBJ2-3; no firm D call. CDR3 coding DNA: TGTGCCAGCAGCCGCCGAGAAGCAGATACGCAGTATTTT. Protein product: CASSRREADTQYF.